The clone carrying this T cell receptor beta chain was counted at least ten times. This specimen comes from a study of neurological immune-mediated disorders. J was trimmed by 0 bases and V by 6 bases; bases with no gene match: 17. The CDR3 has 19 amino acids. TCRdb re-analysed the 5' RACE reads in MiXCR, keeping a single row per CDR3 protein. Of about 120,000 distinct CDR3 sequences in the sample, about 3.2% are singletons; the top ten hold 1% to 1.5%. Sequenced material: PBMCs. The chain joins TRBV12-3 or TRBV12-4 to TRBJ1-2; the match to TRBD1 covers 9 bases. The TCR was taken from a woman under 40 with multiple sclerosis. CDR3 DNA: TGTGCCAGCAGATTCCTACCGGGACAGGGCCTGGGGGCTAACTATGGCTACACCTTC. Protein product: CASRFLPGQGLGANYGYTF.